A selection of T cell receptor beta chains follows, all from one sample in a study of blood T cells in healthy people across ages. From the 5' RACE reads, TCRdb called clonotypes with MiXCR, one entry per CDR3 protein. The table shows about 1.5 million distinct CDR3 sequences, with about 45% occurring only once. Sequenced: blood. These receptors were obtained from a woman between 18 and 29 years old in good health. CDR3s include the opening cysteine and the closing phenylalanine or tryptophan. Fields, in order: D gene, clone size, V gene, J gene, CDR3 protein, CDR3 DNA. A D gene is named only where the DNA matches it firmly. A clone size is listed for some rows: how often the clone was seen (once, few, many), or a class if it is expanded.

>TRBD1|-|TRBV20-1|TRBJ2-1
CSARKGGGNEQFF
TGCAGTGCTAGAAAAGGGGGCGGGAATGAGCAGTTCTTC
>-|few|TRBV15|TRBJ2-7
CATSRDPLGTYEQYF
TGTGCCACCAGCAGAGATCCTTTGGGAACCTACGAGCAGTACTTC
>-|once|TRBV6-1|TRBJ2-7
CASTTFGGNEQYF
TGTGCCAGCACCACCTTCGGAGGGAACGAGCAGTACTTC
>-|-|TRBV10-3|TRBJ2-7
CAISSLRQEPYEQYF
TGTGCCATCAGTTCGCTCAGACAGGAGCCCTACGAGCAGTACTTC
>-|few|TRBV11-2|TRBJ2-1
CASSLAYREQFF
TGTGCCAGCAGCTTAGCGTATCGTGAGCAGTTCTTC
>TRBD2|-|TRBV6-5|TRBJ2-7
CASSYATSGPTYEQYF
TGTGCCAGCAGTTACGCGACTAGCGGGCCAACCTACGAGCAGTACTTC
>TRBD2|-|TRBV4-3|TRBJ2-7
CASSQAASGRAYEQYF
TGCGCCAGCAGCCAAGCAGCTAGCGGGAGGGCTTACGAGCAGTACTTC
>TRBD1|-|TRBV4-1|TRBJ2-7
CASSQIYSDREVYEQYF
TGCGCCAGCAGCCAGATCTACTCGGACAGGGAAGTGTACGAGCAGTACTTC
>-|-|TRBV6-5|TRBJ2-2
CASRRASHTGELFF
TGTGCCAGTCGCCGCGCCTCACACACCGGGGAGCTGTTTTTT
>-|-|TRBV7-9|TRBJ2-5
CASSSQVETQYF
TGTGCCAGCAGTAGCCAGGTAGAGACCCAGTACTTC
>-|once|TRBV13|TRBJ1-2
CASSSHGYTF
TGTGCCAGCAGCTCCCACGGCTACACCTTC
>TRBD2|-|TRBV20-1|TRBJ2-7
CSARDHKRDYYEQYF
TGCAGTGCTAGAGATCACAAACGGGACTACTACGAGCAGTACTTC
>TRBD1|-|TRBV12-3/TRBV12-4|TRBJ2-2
CAIPGQGNTGELFF
TGTGCCATCCCGGGACAGGGGAACACCGGGGAGCTGTTTTTT
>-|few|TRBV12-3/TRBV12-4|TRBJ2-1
CASSWGPPEQFF
TGTGCCAGCAGTTGGGGCCCCCCTGAGCAGTTCTTC
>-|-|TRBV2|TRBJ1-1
CASNYRRENTEAFF
TGTGCCAGCAACTACAGGAGGGAAAACACTGAAGCTTTCTTT
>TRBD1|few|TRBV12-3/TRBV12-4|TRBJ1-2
CASSPHTGTATQVGYTF
TGTGCCAGCAGTCCTCACACCGGGACAGCAACCCAGGTTGGCTACACCTTC
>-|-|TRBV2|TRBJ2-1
CASSAASPENYNEQFF
TGTGCCAGCAGCGCAGCCAGCCCCGAAAATTACAATGAGCAGTTCTTC
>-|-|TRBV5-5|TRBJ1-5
CASSLDGGRQPQHF
TGTGCCAGCAGCTTGGATGGGGGCCGGCAGCCCCAGCATTTT